This T cell receptor (beta chain) was identified in a study of PD-1 blockade in classical Hodgkin lymphoma. For the study at large: The nivolumab dose that patients received was 3 mg/kg, given intravenously every 2 weeks. General study points: In newly diagnosed patients, baseline TCR diversity was reportedly below that of healthy donors.

TCRdb's copy holds only in-frame clones and misses some; the assay was immunoSEQ multiplex PCR. The table has 10,000 to 13,000 clones, around 74% seen once; the top ten hold 34%. Each patient experienced a relapse that followed autologous stem cell transplantation, and brentuximab vedotin exposure varied. Turning to this clone: Antigen unknown.

Trimming took 1 base from V and 2 from J; bases not matched to a gene: 10. This CDR3 spans 18 amino acids. Germline V lookup: CDR1 KGHSH, CDR2 LQKENI. Here the sequenced sample was peripheral blood mononuclear cells (PBMCs), taken at baseline. The V and J genes are TRBV18 and TRBJ2-2, with 7 bases fitting TRBD1. This sequence was found in a human donor with classical Hodgkin lymphoma. CDR3 DNA sequence: TGTGCCAGCTCACCACAGTTTACAGGGGCTGGAAACACCGGGGAGCTGTTTTTT. Its translation is CASSPQFTGAGNTGELFF. The whole variable domain, remainder taken from reference TRBV18 and TRBJ2-2, is NAGVMQNPRHLVRRRGQEARLRCSPMKGHSHVYWYRQLPEEGLKFMVYLQKENIIDESGMPKERFSAEFPKEGPSILRIQQVVRGDSAAYFCASSPQFTGAGNTGELFFGEGSRLTVL.